The subject of this entry is one TCR beta chain. The sample belongs to a study of blood T cell repertoires in COVID-19. Study overall: COVID-19 samples, acute and convalescent, were from the United States, Italy and Spain. The cDNA or gDNA used as material had been derived from T cells, B-cell-depleted T cells, or PBMCs.

V was cut by 3 bases and J by 3 bases, with 10 bases left in between. Germline V gene data show CDR1 as WSHSY and CDR2 as SAAADI. This CDR3 region has 14 residues. Authors' processing steps: Counts of nucleated cells, estimated from reference gene primer amplification, were obtained. Assay: immunoSEQ multiplex PCR; the TCRdb copy retains only in-frame clones and omits some. V and J calls and clone size come straight from that table; D and trimming were deduced from the DNA. The table has around 110,000 clones, 90% to 95% seen once. The sequencing sample was made of peripheral blood. The clonotype comes from a woman in her twenties or thirties with acute or convalescent COVID-19. This chain joins TRBV10-2 and TRBJ2-3; tentative D call: TRBD2 (6 bases). For the CDR3, the DNA is TGCGCCAGCAGTGACCGCCGGGGGACAGATACGCAGTATTTT. Amino acid sequence: CASSDRRGTDTQYF.